This T cell receptor (beta chain) was retrieved from a study of shared clonotypes between healthy human individuals. Germline assignment: CDR1 MNHNS and CDR2 SASEGT. The CDR3 is made up of 15 amino acids. V was pared by 4 bases and J by 9 bases, with 13 bases of the junction left unmatched. The table came from immunoSEQ multiplex PCR; TCRdb's copy has only in-frame clones and leaves some out. The top ten clones hold over 0.12% of a sample with millions of clones, around 94% of them seen once. Sequenced input: naive CD4+ T cells sorted from blood. Subset indicated: CD45RA+ positively selected. The TCR originated in a man aged 18 to 29 in good health. This chain uses TRBV6-1 with TRBJ2-7, with TRBD1 identical over 9 bases. Here the CDR3 reads CASSASGQGGFGQYF. CDR3 DNA sequence: TGTGCCAGCAGTGCATCGGGACAGGGCGGATTTGGGCAGTACTTC.